The text below deals with one T cell receptor beta chain. Germline V gene lookup returns CDR1 SGHTA and CDR2 FQGNSA. The CDR3 runs to 16 residues. V lost 5 bases, J lost 4 bases, and 4 bases stayed unmatched. This entry is derived from a study of blood T cell repertoires in COVID-19. As originally analysed: From reference gene primer amplification, estimates of nucleated cell counts were derived. The repertoire was sequenced with immunoSEQ multiplex PCR; TCRdb's copy has only in-frame clones and lacks some. That table gives V, J and clone size, and the DNA gave D and trimming. The table shows under 100,000 clones, with about 87% occurring only once.

The sequencing input was peripheral blood. The TCR originated in a man aged 50-60 years with active COVID-19. The rearrangement joins TRBV7-2 to TRBJ2-2; TRBD2 agrees at 13 bases. The CDR3 sequence: CASSLTSGGVTGELFF. The CDR3 DNA reads TGTGCCAGCAGCCTAACTAGCGGGGGGGTCACCGGGGAGCTGTTTTTT.